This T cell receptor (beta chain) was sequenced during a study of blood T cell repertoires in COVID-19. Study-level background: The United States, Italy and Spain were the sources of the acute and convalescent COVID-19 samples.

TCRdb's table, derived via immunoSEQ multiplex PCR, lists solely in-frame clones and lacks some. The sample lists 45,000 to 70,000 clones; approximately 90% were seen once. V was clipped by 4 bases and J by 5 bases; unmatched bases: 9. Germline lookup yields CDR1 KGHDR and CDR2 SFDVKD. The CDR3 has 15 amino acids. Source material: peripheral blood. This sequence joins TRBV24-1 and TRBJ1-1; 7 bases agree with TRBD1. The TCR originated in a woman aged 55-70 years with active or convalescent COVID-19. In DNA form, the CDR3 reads TGTGCCACCAGTGACTCGGGCCAGGGGGATACTGAAGCTTTCTTT. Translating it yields CATSDSGQGDTEAFF.